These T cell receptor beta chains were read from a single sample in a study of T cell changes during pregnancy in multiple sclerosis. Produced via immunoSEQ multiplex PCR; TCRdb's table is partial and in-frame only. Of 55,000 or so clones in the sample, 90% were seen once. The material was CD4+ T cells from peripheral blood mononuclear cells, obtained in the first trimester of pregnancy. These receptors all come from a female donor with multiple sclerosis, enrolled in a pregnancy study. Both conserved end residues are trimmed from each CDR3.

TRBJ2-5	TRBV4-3	ASSQEGGARVGTQY
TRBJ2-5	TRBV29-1	SVDLEIRETQY
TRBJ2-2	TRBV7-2	ASSLGTLVGELF
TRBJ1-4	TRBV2	ASRGGEGEKLF
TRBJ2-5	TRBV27	ASSGSGGVGLTETQY
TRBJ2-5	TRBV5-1	ASSGTGIYQETQY
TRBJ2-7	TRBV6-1	ASSEDRARNEQY
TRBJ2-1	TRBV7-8	ASSLAHRDYGQF
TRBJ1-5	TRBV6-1	AVSGGTRGNQPQH
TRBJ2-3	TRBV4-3	ASSQDFSDTQY
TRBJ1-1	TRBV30	AWSRSGTGGAGTEAF
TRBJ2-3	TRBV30	AWKDRGPDTQY
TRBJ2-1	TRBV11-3	ASSLVGALMDSSYNEQF
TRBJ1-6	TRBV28	ASSLIRVIANSPLH
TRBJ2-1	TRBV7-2	ASSFLAPYNEQF
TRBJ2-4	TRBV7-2	ASSLDAAAGIQY
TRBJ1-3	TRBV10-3	AMGGSGNTIY
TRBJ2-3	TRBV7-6	ASSLVPGLTDTQY
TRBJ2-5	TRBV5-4	ASSIYREGKETQY
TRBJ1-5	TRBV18	ASSPFGTGGNQPQH
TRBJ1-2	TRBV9	ASSVAQGGPYGYT
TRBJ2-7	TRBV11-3	ASSPLGYEQY
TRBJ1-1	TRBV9	ASSVGGGLNTEAF
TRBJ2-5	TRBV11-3	ASSLGGRDQETQY
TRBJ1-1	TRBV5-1	ASSPQTWNTEAF
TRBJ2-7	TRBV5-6	ASSLFRDSFYEQY
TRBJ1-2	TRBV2	ASSQGDRADYGYT
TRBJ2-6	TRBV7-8	ASRTFSGANVLT
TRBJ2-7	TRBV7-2	ASSPWDRGYEQY
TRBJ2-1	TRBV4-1	ASSPLLVAGGGNEQF
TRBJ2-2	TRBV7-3	ASSLQGRVGTGELF
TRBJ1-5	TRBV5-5	ASSLGTGINQPQH
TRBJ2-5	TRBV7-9	ASSLGARDRETQY